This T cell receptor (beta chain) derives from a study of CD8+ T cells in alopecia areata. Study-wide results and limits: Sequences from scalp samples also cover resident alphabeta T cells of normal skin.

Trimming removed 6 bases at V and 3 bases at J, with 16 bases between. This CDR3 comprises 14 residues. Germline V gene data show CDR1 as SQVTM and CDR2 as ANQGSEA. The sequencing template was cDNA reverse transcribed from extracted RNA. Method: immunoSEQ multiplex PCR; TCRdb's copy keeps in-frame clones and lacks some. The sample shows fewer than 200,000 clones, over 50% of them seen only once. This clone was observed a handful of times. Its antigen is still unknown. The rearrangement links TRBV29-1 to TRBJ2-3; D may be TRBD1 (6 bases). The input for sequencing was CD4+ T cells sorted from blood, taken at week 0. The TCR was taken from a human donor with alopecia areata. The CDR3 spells CSVMGALGTDTQYF. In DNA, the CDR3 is TGCAGCGTGATGGGGGCGCTAGGGACAGATACGCAGTATTTT.